These T cell receptor beta chains were read from a single sample in a study of beta chain features in type 1 diabetes. The repertoire was sequenced with immunoSEQ multiplex PCR; TCRdb's copy has only in-frame clones and lacks some. The table has under 300,000 clones, 25% to 35% seen once. The sample was central memory CD4+ T cells from blood. The source of these receptors is a man younger than 40 in good health. Both conserved end residues are part of each CDR3. The D gene is left open where the match is weak. Only part of the rows carry a size: once, few, many, or a class if the clone is expanded.

d_call: NA
j_call: TRBJ1-1
clone_size: NA
v_call: TRBV30
cdr3_nt: TGTGCCTGGAGTGTCAGGTTCTCGGGGGCTTTCTTT
cdr3_aa: CAWSVRFSGAFF

d_call: TRBD2
j_call: TRBJ2-3
clone_size: few
v_call: TRBV11-2
cdr3_nt: TGTGCCAGCAGCGTCAGTATTAGCGGGGGCACAGATACGCAGTATTTT
cdr3_aa: CASSVSISGGTDTQYF

d_call: NA
j_call: TRBJ2-3
clone_size: NA
v_call: TRBV6-6
cdr3_nt: TGTGCCAGCAGAAAAAACCTGAGGCGGGACACAGATACGCAGTATTTT
cdr3_aa: CASRKNLRRDTDTQYF

d_call: NA
j_call: TRBJ2-3
clone_size: few
v_call: TRBV7-9
cdr3_nt: TGTGCCAGCAGCCCTACGACGGAGACGCAGTATTTT
cdr3_aa: CASSPTTETQYF

d_call: TRBD1
j_call: TRBJ1-6
clone_size: many
v_call: TRBV19
cdr3_nt: TGTGCCAGTAGCCCCGGACAGGTCGGTGTGCCCCTCCACTTT
cdr3_aa: CASSPGQVGVPLHF

d_call: TRBD1
j_call: TRBJ2-7
clone_size: NA
v_call: TRBV6-5
cdr3_nt: TGTGCCAGCAGTTGGTACTCACAGGGGGGCACCTACGAGCAGTACTTC
cdr3_aa: CASSWYSQGGTYEQYF

d_call: TRBD2
j_call: TRBJ2-5
clone_size: few
v_call: TRBV29-1
cdr3_nt: TGCAGCACGATGCGGGGGGCTCAAGAGACCCAGTACTTC
cdr3_aa: CSTMRGAQETQYF

d_call: NA
j_call: TRBJ1-5
clone_size: NA
v_call: TRBV15
cdr3_nt: TGTGCCACCAGCAGAGAAAGACTTTCCAATCAGCCCCAGCATTTT
cdr3_aa: CATSRERLSNQPQHF

d_call: NA
j_call: TRBJ2-5
clone_size: NA
v_call: TRBV6-6
cdr3_nt: TGTGCCACGGGCCCACCGCAAGAGACCCAGTACTTC
cdr3_aa: CATGPPQETQYF

d_call: NA
j_call: TRBJ1-1
clone_size: NA
v_call: TRBV2
cdr3_nt: TGTGCCAGCAGATATGCGACAGGAGGGAACACTGAAGCTTTCTTT
cdr3_aa: CASRYATGGNTEAFF

d_call: TRBD1
j_call: TRBJ2-3
clone_size: NA
v_call: TRBV29-1
cdr3_nt: TGCAGCGCCCTGCCGGACAGGGGATTCACAGATACGCAGTATTTT
cdr3_aa: CSALPDRGFTDTQYF

d_call: TRBD2
j_call: TRBJ2-1
clone_size: NA
v_call: TRBV2
cdr3_nt: TGTGCCAGCAGTGAAAGTCTAGCGGGAGAGAGTGAGCAGTTCTTC
cdr3_aa: CASSESLAGESEQFF

d_call: TRBD2
j_call: TRBJ2-5
clone_size: few
v_call: TRBV25-1
cdr3_nt: TGTGCCAGCAGTCACCTAGCGGGTGCTGAGACCCAGTACTTC
cdr3_aa: CASSHLAGAETQYF

d_call: NA
j_call: TRBJ2-7
clone_size: NA
v_call: TRBV6-5
cdr3_nt: TGTGCCAGCAGACTGGGGGGGGCCGACGCTGAGCAGTACTTC
cdr3_aa: CASRLGGADAEQYF

d_call: TRBD2
j_call: TRBJ2-7
clone_size: NA
v_call: TRBV4-1
cdr3_nt: TGCGCCAGCAGCCAAGATGGGGGGACTAGGAGCTACGAGCAGTACTTC
cdr3_aa: CASSQDGGTRSYEQYF

d_call: NA
j_call: TRBJ2-3
clone_size: few
v_call: TRBV20-1
cdr3_nt: TGCAGTGCCGTTATGTCAGATACGCAGTATTTT
cdr3_aa: CSAVMSDTQYF

d_call: NA
j_call: TRBJ2-4
clone_size: NA
v_call: TRBV6-5
cdr3_nt: TGTGCCAGCAGGACAGGCGCTCTAGCCAAAAACATTCAGTACTTC
cdr3_aa: CASRTGALAKNIQYF

d_call: TRBD1
j_call: TRBJ2-3
clone_size: NA
v_call: TRBV25-1
cdr3_nt: TGTGCCAGCAGCCCAGGGACAGTTGGGGGCACAGATACGCAGTATTTT
cdr3_aa: CASSPGTVGGTDTQYF

d_call: NA
j_call: TRBJ2-5
clone_size: NA
v_call: TRBV29-1
cdr3_nt: TGCAGCGTCTTAGCGGAACAAGAGACCCAGTACTTC
cdr3_aa: CSVLAEQETQYF

d_call: NA
j_call: TRBJ2-6
clone_size: medium-sized
v_call: TRBV28
cdr3_nt: TGTGCCAGTCAGGAGCCAGGGGCCAACGTCCTGACTTTC
cdr3_aa: CASQEPGANVLTF

d_call: TRBD1
j_call: TRBJ2-7
clone_size: few
v_call: TRBV29-1
cdr3_nt: TGCAGCGTCCGACAGGGCGGCTACGAGCAGTACTTC
cdr3_aa: CSVRQGGYEQYF

d_call: TRBD1
j_call: TRBJ2-5
clone_size: NA
v_call: TRBV30
cdr3_nt: TGTGCCTGGAGCTTGGTGGGGGACAGGGATAGGCAGACCCAGTACTTC
cdr3_aa: CAWSLVGDRDRQTQYF

d_call: TRBD2
j_call: TRBJ2-5
clone_size: NA
v_call: TRBV7-9
cdr3_nt: TGTGCCAGCAGCTTATTACCGGGACTAGCGGCGCAAGGGACCCAGTACTTC
cdr3_aa: CASSLLPGLAAQGTQYF

d_call: TRBD2
j_call: TRBJ2-7
clone_size: few
v_call: TRBV19
cdr3_nt: TGTGCCAGGCGGGGGGCTCCTCGAGAGCAGTACTTC
cdr3_aa: CARRGAPREQYF